The clone carrying this T cell receptor (beta chain) is labeled large. The sample is drawn from a study of T cell responses to AZD1222 COVID-19 vaccine. Method: immunoSEQ multiplex PCR; TCRdb's copy keeps in-frame clones and lacks some. This table holds fewer than 140,000 clones, about 92% found once. The starting material was peripheral blood, obtained 28 days after the second AZD1222 dose. This TCR derives from an adult who received the AZD1222 COVID-19 vaccine.

The CDR3 sequence: CASSDTAGGTDTQYF. DNA for the CDR3: TGTGCCAGCAGTGACACAGCGGGGGGCACAGATACGCAGTATTTT. J is TRBJ2-3 and V is TRBV6-4, with TRBD2 matching 8 bases. CDR3 length: 15 residues. J lost 1 base, V lost 2 bases, and 2 bases had no gene match. Germline assignment: CDR1 MRHNA and CDR2 SNTAGT.